This TCR beta chain derives from a study of T cells in women clearing cervical HPV infection. Whole-study context: Blood came at first lesion visit for cases, post-clearance for controls. Study observations and caveats: Effector/memory and HPV-specific T cells were not isolated, and association timing is unknown. A classifier using richness and V gene abundances reached an AUC of 0.83.

Worth noting for this clone: The antigen remains undetermined. The read halts 3 residues ahead of the CDR3 end, with the missing end drawn from the germline J gene.

Germline CDR1 reads SGHRS; CDR2 reads YFSETQ. The CDR3 is made up of 15 amino acids. The ends were cut back, 0 bases at V and 5 bases at J, with 12 bases in the middle. The table came from immunoSEQ multiplex PCR; TCRdb's copy has only in-frame clones and leaves some out. This repertoire comprises tens of thousands of clones; its ten largest clones make up approximately 6.3%. The genes are TRBV5-1 and TRBJ1-5, with D perhaps matching TRBD1 (6 bases). The clonotype was recovered from a woman between 18 and 75 years old with a cervical HPV16 infection that either progressed to CIN3+ or cleared (not recorded which). What was sequenced was blood buffy coat. The sequenced CDR3 bases are TGCGCCAGCAGCTTGGCTGGGGGCGCCTATCAGCCC. It translates to CASSLAGGAYQP. The full CDR3 protein is CASSLAGGAYQPQHF.